The 31 T cell receptor beta chains below were found in one sample sequenced in a study of blood T cell repertoires in COVID-19. Generated by immunoSEQ multiplex PCR, the TCRdb table keeps only in-frame clones and is missing some. The sample contains about 170,000 clones, 90% to 95% of which appear only once. Sequencing was carried out using peripheral blood. The receptors originated from a woman aged 45-59 years with acute or convalescent COVID-19.

This chain connects TRBV14 to TRBJ1-3; a weak D match, TRBD1 (5 bases). Per the germline V gene, CDR1 is SGHDN and CDR2 is FVKESK. The CDR3 extends over 19 amino acids. The ends were cut back, 0 bases at V and 4 bases at J, with 22 bases in the middle. The CDR3, as DNA: TGTGCCAGCAGCCAAGATGGGCAGGGTACGGTGAGTCGGGGAAACACCATATATTTT. It is translated as CASSQDGQGTVSRGNTIYF.

This clone was counted a few times. The chain employs TRBV5-6 and TRBJ1-1, with 9 positions matching TRBD1. The V gene's germline CDR1 is SGHDT and CDR2 YYEEEE. V lost 4 bases and J lost 3; bases outside the gene matches: 7. The CDR3 totals 15 residues. CDR3 residues: CASSGGQGSYTEAFF. In DNA form, the CDR3 reads TGTGCCAGCAGCGGGGGACAGGGTAGTTACACTGAAGCTTTCTTT.

This chain links TRBV18 with TRBJ1-5; no clear D gene. Trimming stripped 6 bases from V and 1 base from J, with 16 bases between. The CDR3 sequence is 16 residues long. The germline V gene has CDR1 KGHSH and CDR2 LQKENI. The CDR3 DNA is TGTGCCAGCTCCCCTTGGCCCAGGTCGAGCAATCAGCCCCAGCATTTT. This gives the protein CASSPWPRSSNQPQHF.

The V gene is TRBV7-9, the J gene TRBJ2-7, with D perhaps matching TRBD2 (6 bases). CDR1 SEHNR and CDR2 FQNEAQ come from the germline V gene (reference sequence). V lost 5 bases and J lost 5, with 13 bases in between. This CDR3 contains 13 residues. The CDR3 bases are TGTGCCAGCAGCCCCCGGGAGCTGAACGAGCAGTACTTC. Encoded protein: CASSPRELNEQYF.

The chain carries TRBV9 and TRBJ2-3; 7 bases map to TRBD2. Germline CDR1 reads SGDLS; CDR2 reads YYNGEE. V dropped 3 bases and J dropped 1; count of bases not matched to a gene: 8. CDR3 length equals 16 residues. CDR3 sequence: CASSDQGGRGTDTQYF. Written as DNA, the CDR3 is TGTGCCAGCAGCGACCAGGGAGGGAGAGGCACAGATACGCAGTATTTT. The whole variable domain, filled in from reference TRBV9 and TRBJ2-3, reads DSGVTQTPKHLITATGQRVTLRCSPRSGDLSVYWYQQSLDQGLQFLIQYYNGEERAKGNILERFSAQQFPDLHSELNLSSLELGDSALYFCASSDQGGRGTDTQYFGPGTRLTVL.

V and J are TRBV23-1 and TRBJ1-2; D may be TRBD1 (5 bases). TRBV23-1 is known as an ORF, though its function is uncertain. The CDR3 has 15 residues. The ends were cut back, 4 bases at V and 3 bases at J, with 15 bases in the middle. CDR3 residues: CASSRRGPLYYGYTF. CDR3 bases: TGCGCCAGCAGTCGAAGGGGTCCCTTATACTATGGCTACACCTTC.

V and J are TRBV4-3 and TRBJ1-5; TRBD1 is a possible D gene (6 bases). The V end lost 4 bases, the J end lost 1 base, and 8 bases lay between the germline ends. The germline V gene encodes CDR1 LGHNA and CDR2 YSLEER. This CDR3 comprises 14 residues. CDR3 sequence (DNA): TGCGCCAGCAGCCGGGACACCAGCAATCAGCCCCAGCATTTT. It yields the protein CASSRDTSNQPQHF.

This rearrangement joins TRBV7-8 to TRBJ1-5; no reliable D call. V lost 2 bases and J lost 6, with 5 bases in between. Germline V gene data show CDR1 as SGHVS and CDR2 as FQNEAQ. This CDR3 contains 12 residues. The CDR3 here is CASSLIGQPQHF. CDR3 DNA sequence: TGTGCCAGCAGCTTAATCGGTCAGCCCCAGCATTTT.

The chain combines TRBV9 with TRBJ1-1; D is unresolved. Germline V gene data show CDR1 as SGDLS and CDR2 as YYNGEE. Trimming removed 3 bases from V and 2 bases from J, with 8 bases in between. This CDR3 is 13 amino acids long. In nucleotides, the CDR3 is TGTGCCAGCAGCGGGAGTTTCAACACTGAAGCTTTCTTT. It specifies CASSGSFNTEAFF.

This chain links TRBV5-1 with TRBJ1-1; D perhaps matches TRBD1 (5 bases). Germline V gene data show CDR1 as SGHRS and CDR2 as YFSETQ. This CDR3 is 15 amino acids long. The ends were cut back, 1 base at V and 3 bases at J, with 13 bases in the middle. CDR3 sequence reads: CASSLRPGVHTEAFF. The CDR3 DNA sequence: TGCGCCAGCAGCTTGAGGCCGGGGGTGCACACTGAAGCTTTCTTT.

This clone came up a few times. This chain joins TRBV19 and TRBJ1-4; TRBD1 matches at 10 bases. Germline V gene data show CDR1 as LNHDA and CDR2 as SQIVND (reference sequence). J lost 8 bases, V lost 5 bases, and 8 bases had no gene match. CDR3 size: 15 residues. The CDR3 region has the DNA TGTGCCAGTAGTGTCGGGACAGGGGTCTACGAAAAACTGTTTTTT. Translated: CASSVGTGVYEKLFF.

A note on this clone: The sample contains more than one DNA sequence encoding this CDR3. The rearrangement links TRBV6-5 to TRBJ1-4; the match to TRBD1 covers 7 bases. The trim removed 0 bases at V and 5 bases at J, leaving 3 bases unmatched. Germline loops: CDR1 MNHEY, CDR2 SVGAGI. The CDR3 is 15 amino acids. CDR3 bases: TGTGCCAGCAGTTACTCGAGGGGGCAGAATGAAAAACTGTTTTTT. Its translation is CASSYSRGQNEKLFF.

This clone was recorded once. The chain joins TRBV6-5 to TRBJ1-2; D perhaps matches TRBD1 (6 bases). Germline V gives CDR1 MNHEY, CDR2 SVGAGI. The CDR3 runs to 14 residues. The germline V and J ends were trimmed by 5 bases and 8 bases, with 18 bases remaining between them. The CDR3 sequence is CASSQIQGSGGYTF. The CDR3 DNA sequence: TGTGCCAGCAGTCAAATACAGGGCAGCGGAGGCTACACCTTC.

The sample holds one count of this clone. Here the CDR3 DNA reads TGTGCCAGCAGCCACAGACTAGATCTTAATGAGCAGTTCTTC. Amino acid sequence: CASSHRLDLNEQFF. The rearrangement uses TRBV3-1 (or the pseudogene TRBV3-2) and TRBJ2-1, with D tentatively TRBD2 (6 bases). V was shortened by 3 bases and J by 7 bases, with 13 bases between the two germline ends. This CDR3 spans 14 amino acids. The germline V gene has CDR1 LGHDT and CDR2 YNNKEL (reference sequence).

This clone was observed a handful of times. The chain joins TRBV6-5 to TRBJ1-2; D remains ambiguous. This CDR3 region has 16 residues. V lost 4 bases to trimming and J lost 7 bases, with 22 bases between them. Germline CDR1 reads MNHEY; CDR2 reads SVGAGI. In DNA, the CDR3 is TGTGCCAGCAGTTCTGGCTGGGCCTCGCCAGAGAGTGGCTACACCTTC. Its protein product is CASSSGWASPESGYTF.

This rearrangement joins TRBV24-1 to TRBJ1-5; no clear D. The germline V gene encodes CDR1 KGHDR and CDR2 SFDVKD. CDR3 length: 14 residues. Trimming shortened V by 2 bases and J by 6 bases, and 10 bases separated the two germline ends. In nucleotides, the CDR3 is TGTGCCACCAGTGATTCCCCTTCCGGTCAGCCCCAGCATTTT. Its protein is CATSDSPSGQPQHF.

This chain uses TRBV2 with TRBJ2-6; 14 nucleotides match TRBD2. Trimming at V came to 6 bases and at J to 3 bases, leaving 1 base not matched to a gene. Germline CDR1 is SNHLY and CDR2 is FYNNEI. This CDR3 spans 16 amino acids. CDR3: CASRGLAGDGANVLTF. CDR3 DNA: TGTGCCAGCAGGGGACTAGCGGGGGATGGGGCCAACGTCCTGACTTTC.

V is TRBV5-4 and J is TRBJ2-7; D gene uncertain. V shed 0 bases and J shed 6 bases, with 7 bases lying between them. The CDR3 is made up of 12 amino acids. Per germline, CDR1 SGHNT and CDR2 YYREEE (reference sequence). Written as DNA, the CDR3 is TGTGCCAGCAGCTTGGAGCCGAGCGAGCAGTACTTC. Residues: CASSLEPSEQYF. The full variable domain, in which reference TRBV5-4 and TRBJ2-7 provide the parts outside the CDR3, is ETGVTQSPTHLIKTRGQQVTLRCSSQSGHNTVSWYQQALGQGPQFIFQYYREEENGRGNFPPRFSGLQFPNYSSELNVNALELDDSALYLCASSLEPSEQYFGPGTRLTVT.

The V gene is TRBV9, the J gene TRBJ2-2; maybe TRBD1 (6 bases). Germline-derived CDR1 and CDR2 are SGDLS and YYNGEE. Trimming removed 2 bases from V and 6 bases from J, with 8 bases in between. This CDR3 region has 13 residues. In DNA form, the CDR3 reads TGTGCCAGCAGCGTCCACAGGGCCGGGGAGCTGTTTTTT. This translates into CASSVHRAGELFF.

The J gene is TRBJ2-1, the V gene TRBV9; D is perhaps TRBD2 (6 bases). Germline values: CDR1 SGDLS, CDR2 YYNGEE. The CDR3 sequence is 16 residues long. With 3 bases removed from V and 0 bases from J, the gap between germline ends came to 13 bases. The CDR3 reads CASSAWDLSSYNEQFF. Written as DNA, the CDR3 is TGTGCCAGCAGCGCATGGGACTTAAGCTCCTACAATGAGCAGTTCTTC.

The J gene is TRBJ1-2, the V gene TRBV25-1; possibly TRBD1 for D (5 bases). Germline CDR1 reads MGHDK; CDR2 reads SYGVNS. V was clipped by 6 bases and J by 8 bases, with 16 bases between them. CDR3 length: 13 residues. The CDR3: CASSQLSTVGYTF. CDR3 DNA sequence: TGTGCCAGCAGCCAATTGTCGACAGTAGGCTACACCTTC.

The rearrangement uses TRBV5-4 and TRBJ1-6, with a tentative D call TRBD1 (6 bases). Trimming shortened V by 3 bases and J by 7 bases, and 11 bases separated the two germline ends. CDR1 is SGHNT, CDR2 YYREEE, per germline (reference sequence). The CDR3 extends over 14 amino acids. The CDR3 reads CASSWTRGNSPLHF. The CDR3 bases are TGTGCCAGCAGCTGGACGAGGGGGAATTCACCCCTCCACTTT. The full variable domain, completed using reference TRBV5-4 and TRBJ1-6, is ETGVTQSPTHLIKTRGQQVTLRCSSQSGHNTVSWYQQALGQGPQFIFQYYREEENGRGNFPPRFSGLQFPNYSSELNVNALELDDSALYLCASSWTRGNSPLHFGNGTRLTVT.

This sequence joins TRBV6-1 and TRBJ1-2; perhaps TRBD1 as D (5 bases). CDR1 and CDR2 from the germline V gene are MNHNS and SASEGT. This CDR3 region has 16 residues. Trimming took 0 bases from V and 4 from J, leaving 15 bases between them. The CDR3 loop is CASSEALRGGFYGYTF. The CDR3 region has the DNA TGTGCCAGCAGTGAAGCGCTCCGGGGGGGGTTCTATGGCTACACCTTC.

In its sample, this clone was seen once. The identical CDR3 is also encoded by other nucleotide sequences in the sample. The CDR3 loop is CSVERQSYGYTF. In DNA form, the CDR3 reads TGCAGCGTTGAGCGGCAGTCCTATGGCTACACCTTC. The chain has TRBV29-1 and TRBJ1-2; D is uncertain. Germline V lookup: CDR1 SQVTM, CDR2 ANQGSEA. This CDR3 contains 12 residues. Between the trimmed V and J ends, which lost 3 bases and 4 bases, there was a span of 9 bases.

J is TRBJ1-5 and V is TRBV4-1; D is unresolved. Germline V CDR1 and CDR2: MGHRA, YSYEKL. This CDR3 has 12 residues. V was cut by 4 bases and J by 14 bases, with 15 bases left in between. CDR3 sequence (DNA): TGCGCCAGCAGCCGGGAGAGCGGTGCAAAGCATTTT. The encoded protein is CASSRESGAKHF.

This clone has a handful of counts. The chain is built from TRBV7-2 and TRBJ2-2; 7 bases fit TRBD1. The junction had 2 bases not matched to a gene; V was cut back by 2 bases and J by 2 bases. This CDR3 comprises 15 residues. CDR1 and CDR2 (germline): SGHTA, FQGNSA. CDR3 DNA: TGTGCCAGCAGCTTAAGGGACAGAAACACCGGGGAGCTGTTTTTT. Amino acids: CASSLRDRNTGELFF.

This clone has a single count. This sequence joins TRBV19 and TRBJ1-5, with a tentative D call TRBD1 (6 bases). Trimming removed 5 bases at V and 3 bases at J, with 11 bases between. Germline V gives CDR1 LNHDA, CDR2 SQIVND (reference sequence). This CDR3 spans 14 amino acids. Here the CDR3 DNA reads TGTGCCAGTAGTGCGAGGGGGATCAATCAGCCCCAGCATTTT. It encodes CASSARGINQPQHF.

The CDR3 DNA reads as TGTGCCAGCACCTTGGACAGGGAATCGGGGGAGCAGTACTTC. Translation: CASTLDRESGEQYF. This chain uses TRBV11-2 with TRBJ2-7, with 8 nucleotides matching TRBD1. Germline values: CDR1 SGHAT, CDR2 FQNNGV. The CDR3 is made up of 14 amino acids. With V trimmed by 7 bases and J by 7 bases, 12 bases remained unmatched. Supplemented by reference TRBV11-2 and TRBJ2-7, the full variable domain reads EAGVAQSPRYKIIEKRQSVAFWCNPISGHATLYWYQQILGQGPKLLIQFQNNGVVDDSQLPKDRFSAERLKGVDSTLKIQPAKLEDSAVYLCASTLDRESGEQYFGPGTRLTVT.

The chain joins TRBV29-1 to TRBJ2-7, with D uncertain. Trimming removed 2 bases from V and 0 bases from J, with 5 bases in between. The CDR3 is 12 amino acids. Germline CDR1 SQVTM, CDR2 ANQGSEA. CDR3 protein: CSVETDSYEQYF. CDR3 nucleotide sequence: TGCAGCGTTGAAACAGACTCCTACGAGCAGTACTTC.

On this clone: Within the sample, other DNA sequences also encode this same CDR3. The chain uses TRBV9 and TRBJ2-2; weak D call: TRBD2 (5 bases). Germline-derived CDR1 and CDR2 are SGDLS and YYNGEE. CDR3 length equals 12 residues. Trimming shortened V by 5 bases and J by 4 bases, and 6 bases separated the two germline ends. The CDR3 DNA is TGTGCCAGCAGGGGAGTCACCGGGGAGCTGTTTTTT. As protein: CASRGVTGELFF.

This chain connects TRBV10-2 to TRBJ2-1; 10 bases map to TRBD2. V gave up 10 bases and J gave up 10 bases; unmatched junction bases: 22. The germline V gene encodes CDR1 WSHSY and CDR2 SAAADI. The CDR3 totals 17 residues. This CDR3 is CATSDRDASKLAGEQFF. CDR3 nucleotides: TGCGCCACCTCGGACCGTGACGCTAGCAAACTAGCGGGGGAGCAGTTCTTC.